The subject of this entry is one T cell receptor (beta chain). What it recognizes is unknown. This sample was included in a study of cytomegalovirus exposure and HLA in healthy donors. Whole-study results and caveats: The productive fraction for most TCR beta V segments was about 90% or about 30% in an earlier analysis. What a later analysis reportedly showed was that an Asian-associated ancestry cluster had fewer N-insertions than the approximately 700-donor mean.

In the PCR, 60 Vbeta and 13 Jbeta primers were used. Authors' processing steps: Tens of millions of unique TCR beta chains, roughly 11 million of them shared, were counted by a later analysis. The data were produced by immunoSEQ multiplex PCR, yet TCRdb's version contains in-frame clones alone and is incomplete. The V and J calls and clone size were taken over from that table, and D and trimming were inferred from the DNA. Among approximately 200,000 clones listed, 70% to 85% were seen once. Germline V gene data show CDR1 as SEHNR and CDR2 as FQNEAQ (reference sequence). The CDR3 has 16 amino acids. V gave up 2 bases and J gave up 8 bases, with 21 bases separating them.

The sequence was collected from a boy under 10 years old in good health and CMV-seronegative. The specimen sequenced was PBMCs. The V call is TRBV7-9, the J call TRBJ1-2, with D maybe TRBD1 (5 bases). The CDR3 region has the DNA TGTGCCAGCAGCTTAAAGCCGAAAGGGGCCTTGGGGGGCTACACCTTC. It is translated as CASSLKPKGALGGYTF.